This T cell receptor (beta chain) was retrieved from a study of blood T cell repertoires in COVID-19. About the research overall: PBMCs, B-cell-depleted T cells, or T cells were the source of the cDNA or gDNA that made up the material.

Membership in each cohort depended on participant-reported clinical history. The protocol was immunoSEQ multiplex PCR, while the TCRdb copy is restricted to in-frame clones and leaves out a portion. The sample yields 160,000 or so clones, more than 70% seen once. The V gene end was trimmed by 3 bases and the J gene end by 4 bases; junction bases not matched to a gene: 5. The CDR3 is 13 residues long. From germline, CDR1 is DFQATT and CDR2 SNEGSKA (reference sequence). Material: PBMCs or T cells enriched from blood (not recorded which). The V call is TRBV20-1, the J call TRBJ1-2; TRBD1 matches 7 bases. This TCR came from a man aged 40-55 years who had recovered from COVID-19. CDR3 coding DNA: TGCAGTGCTAGTGACAGGGCGCCCTATGGCTACACCTTC. It is translated as CSASDRAPYGYTF.